These 31 T cell receptor beta chains came from one sample sequenced in a study of OX40 agonist ivuxolimab in advanced cancers. Repertoires were generated with immunoSEQ multiplex PCR, while TCRdb's copy carries only in-frame clones and drops some. The top ten hold approximately 3% of the sample, which has 86,000 or so clones, roughly 93% seen once. This material consisted of CD4+ or CD8+ T cells sorted from blood, taken in a trial of the OX40 agonist ivuxolimab. The receptors shown here come from an adult with an advanced solid tumor such as melanoma, head and neck, liver or kidney cancer.

This chain connects TRBV6-1 to TRBJ2-5; maybe TRBD2 (5 bases). The assigned J gene may be wrong: the sequence end matches TRBJ2-7 better. Germline CDR1 reads MNHNS; CDR2 reads SASEGT. The CDR3 sequence is 14 residues long. DNA for the CDR3: TGTGCCAGTTTCCCACTGGGTGAGGGCTACGAGCAGTACTTC. Its protein product is CASFPLGEGYEQYF.

J is TRBJ1-4 and V is TRBV7-9; D possibly corresponds to TRBD1 (5 bases). Germline CDR1 and CDR2: SEHNR and FQNEAQ (reference sequence). There are 14 residues in the CDR3. V lost 1 base and J 5 bases, leaving 8 bases between the germline ends. CDR3 nucleotide sequence: TGTGCCAGCAGCTTAGTAGGGGAAAATGAAAAACTGTTTTTT. Amino acid sequence: CASSLVGENEKLFF. The full variable domain, its missing parts supplied by reference TRBV7-9 and TRBJ1-4, is DTGVSQNPRHKITKRGQNVTFRCDPISEHNRLYWYRQTLGQGPEFLTYFQNEAQLEKSRLLSDRFSAERPKGSFSTLEIQRTEQGDSAMYLCASSLVGENEKLFFGSGTQLSVL.

This clone has a single count. This chain connects TRBV5-1 to TRBJ1-3; TRBD1 might be the D (5 bases). There are 16 residues in the CDR3. V lost 3 bases and J lost 0, with 13 bases in between. Germline CDR1 SGHRS, CDR2 YFSETQ. CDR3 in amino acids: CASSSSAGLSGNTIYF. DNA of the CDR3: TGCGCCAGCAGCTCATCGGCGGGACTCTCTGGAAACACCATATATTTT.

The V gene is TRBV15, the J gene TRBJ1-6; D gene uncertain. V lost 3 bases to trimming and J lost 7 bases, with 4 bases between them. The CDR3 is 12 residues long. Germline-derived CDR1 and CDR2 are LNHNV and YYDKDF (reference sequence). This CDR3 reads CATSSWNSPLHF. The CDR3, as DNA: TGTGCCACCAGCAGTTGGAATTCACCCCTCCACTTT.

This sequence joins TRBV19 and TRBJ1-4; TRBD1 aligns across 8 bases. CDR1 and CDR2 from the germline V gene are LNHDA and SQIVND (reference sequence). This CDR3 region has 14 residues. V was clipped by 6 bases and J by 5 bases; unmatched bases: 5. CDR3: CASRGQGVNEKLFF. The CDR3 region has the DNA TGTGCCAGTAGAGGACAGGGTGTAAATGAAAAACTGTTTTTT.

The CDR3 DNA follows: TGTGCCAGCAGGCACACAGCGATGGGGGAGACCCAGTACTTC. It specifies CASRHTAMGETQYF. The chain is built from TRBV13 and TRBJ2-5; D is ambiguous. The CDR3 sequence is 14 residues long. The V gene's germline CDR1 is PRHDT and CDR2 FYEKMQ (reference sequence). Trimming cost V 6 bases and J 5 bases, with 16 bases left between them.

V usage is TRBV2 and J usage is TRBJ1-5; TRBD1 agrees at 8 bases. Germline lookup yields CDR1 SNHLY and CDR2 FYNNEI. The CDR3 runs to 15 residues. V dropped 5 bases and J dropped 3; count of bases not matched to a gene: 6. DNA for the CDR3: TGTGCCAGCAGTCTAGGACAGGGATTCAATCAGCCCCAGCATTTT. Amino acid sequence: CASSLGQGFNQPQHF.

The gene calls are TRBV19 and TRBJ2-5, with 8 bases identical to TRBD1. CDR3 length: 14 amino acids. Germline values: CDR1 LNHDA, CDR2 SQIVND (reference sequence). Trimming at V came to 4 bases and at J to 3 bases, leaving 4 bases not matched to a gene. In nucleotides, the CDR3 is TGTGCCAGTAGTAAAAAACAGGGGGAAGAGACCCAGTACTTC. This sequence encodes CASSKKQGEETQYF.

The chain is built from TRBV10-1 and TRBJ1-1; the D gene is possibly TRBD1 (5 bases). Germline assignment: CDR1 WNHNN and CDR2 SYGVQD (reference sequence). CDR3 length: 17 residues. Trimming removed 11 bases from V and 3 bases from J, with 28 bases in between. CDR3 loop: CAPREIKIGRGDTEAFF. The CDR3 DNA follows: TGCGCCCCTAGAGAGATCAAGATTGGTAGAGGGGACACTGAAGCTTTCTTT.

The chain carries TRBV13 and TRBJ1-3; no reliable D call. CDR1 is PRHDT, CDR2 FYEKMQ, per germline (reference sequence). V gave up 5 bases and J gave up 5 bases, with 10 bases separating them. The CDR3 contains 13 residues. The CDR3, as DNA: TGTGCCAGCAGCCGATCCGTAAGAAACACCATATATTTT. The encoded protein is CASSRSVRNTIYF.

The rearrangement links TRBV29-1 to TRBJ2-6, with D hard to call. Germline V gene data show CDR1 as SQVTM and CDR2 as ANQGSEA. CDR3 length: 12 residues. Trimming removed 4 bases at V and 4 bases at J, with 5 bases between. The CDR3 bases are TGCAGCGTTGGAAACGGGGCCAACGTCCTGACTTTC. Its protein product is CSVGNGANVLTF. The variable domain in full, with the rest retrieved from reference TRBV29-1 and TRBJ2-6, is SAVISQKPSRDICQRGTSLTIQCQVDSQVTMMFWYRQQPGQSLTLIATANQGSEATYESGFVIDKFPISRPNLTFSTLTVSNMSPEDSSIYLCSVGNGANVLTFGAGSRLTVL.

The rearrangement uses TRBV2 and TRBJ2-3; 10 nucleotides align to TRBD2. The V gene's germline CDR1 is SNHLY and CDR2 FYNNEI. The CDR3 has 14 amino acids. V lost 5 bases to trimming and J lost 3 bases; unmatched junction nucleotides: 2. This CDR3 is CASSSSGSTDTQYF. In DNA form, the CDR3 reads TGTGCCAGCAGTTCTAGCGGGAGTACAGATACGCAGTATTTT.

The rearrangement links TRBV7-2 to TRBJ2-1; a possible D gene is TRBD1 (6 bases). V was clipped by 5 bases and J by 6 bases, with 20 bases between them. This CDR3 has 16 residues. Germline V gene lookup returns CDR1 SGHTA and CDR2 FQGNSA. The CDR3 protein is CASSKLGATSSNEQFF. The CDR3 nucleotides are TGTGCCAGCAGCAAACTGGGGGCTACTAGTTCCAATGAGCAGTTCTTC. Full variable domain (rest looked up from reference TRBV7-2 and TRBJ2-1): GAGVSQSPSNKVTEKGKDVELRCDPISGHTALYWYRQSLGQGLEFLIYFQGNSAPDKSGLPSDRFSAERTGGSVSTLTIQRTQQEDSAVYLCASSKLGATSSNEQFFGPGTRLTVL.

This CDR3 reads CASSLGQFPPGYTF. DNA for the CDR3: TGCGCCAGCAGCTTAGGACAGTTCCCCCCTGGCTACACCTTC. V usage is TRBV5-1 and J usage is TRBJ1-2, with D perhaps TRBD1 (6 bases). The V gene lost 2 bases and the J gene lost 7 bases, with 15 bases spanning the gap. Germline assignment: CDR1 SGHRS and CDR2 YFSETQ. CDR3 length: 14 residues.

V gene TRBV18 combines with J gene TRBJ2-5; D not resolved. Trimming removed 0 bases from V and 3 bases from J, with 5 bases in between. This CDR3 has 13 amino acids. The V gene's germline CDR1 is KGHSH and CDR2 LQKENI. CDR3 bases: TGTGCCAGCTCACCACCGGGGAAAGAGACCCAGTACTTC. This translates into CASSPPGKETQYF.

This clone is a singleton in its sample. The chain couples TRBV18 to TRBJ2-6; TRBD1 is a possible D gene (6 bases). The ends were cut back, 2 bases at V and 4 bases at J, with 15 bases in the middle. The V gene's germline CDR1 is KGHSH and CDR2 LQKENI. The CDR3 contains 17 residues. The DNA of the CDR3 is TGTGCCAGCTCACCAACTCGGTGGGGGCCCGGGGCCAACGTCCTGACTTTC. It is translated as CASSPTRWGPGANVLTF.

The V call is TRBV10-1, the J call TRBJ2-7; D ambiguous. Per germline, CDR1 WNHNN and CDR2 SYGVQD (reference sequence). The CDR3 is made up of 14 amino acids. Trimming took off 0 bases at V and 5 bases at J, with 11 bases between the two ends. CDR3 in DNA: TGCGCCAGCAGTGAGTCGGTGCAGAGAAACGAGCAGTACTTC. It encodes CASSESVQRNEQYF.

V usage is TRBV4-1 and J usage is TRBJ1-2; tentative D call: TRBD1 (5 bases). The CDR3 covers 15 residues. CDR1 is MGHRA, CDR2 YSYEKL, per germline. With 1 base removed from V and 7 bases from J, the gap between germline ends came to 16 bases. The CDR3 bases are TGCGCCAGCAGCCAAGGTGAAGGGGTCCCGGGTGGCTACACCTTC. Its translation: CASSQGEGVPGGYTF.

The genes are TRBV10-3 and TRBJ2-3; 12 positions match TRBD2. This CDR3 spans 15 amino acids. Per the germline V gene, CDR1 is ENHRY and CDR2 is SYGVKD. Trimming cost V 3 bases and J 6 bases; bases outside gene matches: 4. CDR3: CAISESSGGEDTQYF. As DNA, the CDR3 is TGTGCCATCAGTGAATCTAGCGGGGGGGAGGATACGCAGTATTTT.

The V call is TRBV5-6, the J call TRBJ2-7; D remains ambiguous. The CDR3 is 13 amino acids. From germline, CDR1 is SGHDT and CDR2 YYEEEE. V lost 1 base and J 2 bases, leaving 7 bases between the germline ends. The CDR3 protein is CASSLSPPYEQYF. CDR3 bases: TGTGCCAGCAGCTTGTCCCCTCCCTACGAGCAGTACTTC.

This chain links TRBV7-2 with TRBJ2-7; 10 nucleotides agree with TRBD1. The germline V gene has CDR1 SGHTA and CDR2 FQGNSA. V gave up 5 bases and J gave up 3 bases; unmatched junction bases: 10. This CDR3 has 16 residues. CDR3 nucleotides: TGTGCCAGCAGCCAGTGGGGGACAGGGGTATACTACGAGCAGTACTTC. Protein: CASSQWGTGVYYEQYF. Supplemented by reference TRBV7-2 and TRBJ2-7, the full variable domain reads GAGVSQSPSNKVTEKGKDVELRCDPISGHTALYWYRQSLGQGLEFLIYFQGNSAPDKSGLPSDRFSAERTGGSVSTLTIQRTQQEDSAVYLCASSQWGTGVYYEQYFGPGTRLTVT.

This chain uses TRBV6-5 with TRBJ2-7; tentative D call: TRBD1 (5 bases). The CDR3 is 13 amino acids. CDR1 and CDR2 (germline): MNHEY, SVGAGI. V shed 5 bases and J shed 6 bases, with 14 bases lying between them. CDR3 in DNA: TGTGCCAGCAGTGAGGTAGGGGTGAGCGAGCAGTACTTC. It codes for CASSEVGVSEQYF.

The chain joins TRBV18 to TRBJ1-1; no definite D call. The V gene's germline CDR1 is KGHSH and CDR2 LQKENI. CDR3 size: 15 residues. V gave up 4 bases and J gave up 0 bases, with 12 bases separating them. Here the CDR3 reads CASSRPVAMNTEAFF. The CDR3 bases are TGTGCCAGCTCACGCCCAGTTGCCATGAACACTGAAGCTTTCTTT. The full variable domain, rest sourced from reference TRBV18 and TRBJ1-1, is NAGVMQNPRHLVRRRGQEARLRCSPMKGHSHVYWYRQLPEEGLKFMVYLQKENIIDESGMPKERFSAEFPKEGPSILRIQQVVRGDSAAYFCASSRPVAMNTEAFFGQGTRLTVV.

V is TRBV6-6 and J is TRBJ2-1; no reliable D call. V was trimmed by 0 bases and J by 4 bases, leaving 7 bases between them. This CDR3 comprises 14 residues. Germline V gives CDR1 MNHNY, CDR2 SVGAGI (reference sequence). CDR3 sequence: CASSYSTQYNEQFF. The CDR3 DNA reads as TGTGCCAGCAGTTACTCGACACAATACAATGAGCAGTTCTTC.

This clone was observed a single time. J is TRBJ2-7 and V is TRBV13; D remains ambiguous. The CDR3 length is 13 residues. Germline V gene lookup returns CDR1 PRHDT and CDR2 FYEKMQ (reference sequence). Trimming removed 5 bases from V and 2 bases from J, with 10 bases in between. The CDR3 is CASSQRHAYEQYF. DNA of the CDR3: TGTGCCAGCAGCCAGCGACACGCCTACGAGCAGTACTTC.

The gene calls are TRBV4-2 and TRBJ1-5, with D unclear. Looked up from germline, CDR1 is LGHNA and CDR2 is YNFKEQ. The germline V and J ends were trimmed by 4 bases and 2 bases, with 12 bases remaining between them. There are 15 residues in the CDR3. Here the CDR3 DNA reads TGTGCCAGCAGCCCTAGGGAAATGGGCAATCAGCCCCAGCATTTT. As protein: CASSPREMGNQPQHF.

This clone was counted once. This chain connects TRBV5-1 to TRBJ2-2; either TRBD1 or TRBD2 may fit D (6 bases each). The germline gives CDR1 SGHRS, CDR2 YFSETQ. With 2 bases removed from V and 6 bases from J, the gap between germline ends came to 14 bases. The CDR3 runs 15 residues. CDR3 sequence (DNA): TGCGCCAGCAGCTTAAGGGCAGGGGAGGCCGGGGAGCTGTTTTTT. Its protein product is CASSLRAGEAGELFF.

The chain couples TRBV6-6 to TRBJ2-6; D is undetermined. The V gene lost 6 bases and the J gene lost 0 bases, with 9 bases spanning the gap. Germline V gene sequence: CDR1 MNHNY, CDR2 SVGAGI (reference sequence). The CDR3 is made up of 15 amino acids. The chain's CDR3 is CASSLGYSGANVLTF. CDR3 nucleotides: TGTGCCAGCAGCCTGGGATACTCTGGGGCCAACGTCCTGACTTTC.

This chain joins TRBV5-6 and TRBJ1-6, with 9 nucleotides matching TRBD1. With 6 bases clipped from V and 12 bases from J, the junction kept 16 bases outside the gene matches. CDR1 is SGHDT and CDR2 is YYEEEE in the germline V gene. This CDR3 spans 16 amino acids. The DNA of the CDR3 is TGTGCCAGCACCATAATCCGGGACAGGGTACGAGGACCCCTCCACTTT. Encoded protein: CASTIIRDRVRGPLHF.

In this sample, this clone turned up once. The J gene is TRBJ1-2, the V gene TRBV11-2, with a possible D match to TRBD1 (5 bases). This CDR3 contains 15 residues. Germline CDR1 is SGHAT and CDR2 is FQNNGV. V lost 5 bases, J lost 5 bases, and 18 bases lay in between. The CDR3 DNA follows: TGTGCCAGCAGCCCTCCTGGCGGGACGGGATATGGCTACACCTTC. The encoded protein is CASSPPGGTGYGYTF. Complete variable domain (other parts from reference TRBV11-2 and TRBJ1-2): EAGVAQSPRYKIIEKRQSVAFWCNPISGHATLYWYQQILGQGPKLLIQFQNNGVVDDSQLPKDRFSAERLKGVDSTLKIQPAKLEDSAVYLCASSPPGGTGYGYTFGSGTRLTVV.

The chain carries TRBV5-4 and TRBJ1-3, with a tentative D call TRBD1 (5 bases). Trimming stripped 1 base from V and 4 bases from J, with 9 bases between. The CDR3 sequence is 14 residues long. CDR1 SGHNT and CDR2 YYREEE come from the germline V gene (reference sequence). Written as DNA, the CDR3 is TGTGCCAGCAGCTTGAGGGGTTGGGGAAACACCATATATTTT. Translated, it gives CASSLRGWGNTIYF.